These T cell receptor beta chains were read from a single sample in a study of a mutant IDH1 vaccine in newly diagnosed glioma. Their antigens are not known. The method was immunoSEQ multiplex PCR; TCRdb's version includes in-frame clones alone and lacks a portion of them. The sample has some 120,000 clones, 80% seen once. Here the sequenced sample was PBMCs, taken from a glioma patient whose treatment included an IDH1 peptide vaccine. All receptors come from a man between 40 and 49 years old with glioma. Each CDR3 is given with its conserved first and last residue. Fields, in order: V gene, D gene, clone size, J gene, CDR3 DNA, CDR3 protein. The D gene is left open where the match is weak. Some rows mark clone size as missing; the rest say once, few, many or name a class of expanded clone.

TRBV10-3,NA,NA,TRBJ2-5,TGTGCCATCAGCGACACGGGGGAAGGGCTAGAGACCCAGTACTTC,CAISDTGEGLETQYF
TRBV7-2,NA,once,TRBJ2-1,TGTGCCAGCAGCTTAGCGGGGGGTTACAATGAGCAGTTCTTC,CASSLAGGYNEQFF
TRBV13,NA,NA,TRBJ1-2,TGTGCCAGCAGCCTAGCCAGAATTAACTATGGCTACACCTTC,CASSLARINYGYTF
TRBV19,NA,few,TRBJ1-5,TGTGCCAGTAGTATAAGGCCCCGAGACGATCAGCCCCAGCATTTT,CASSIRPRDDQPQHF
TRBV28,NA,NA,TRBJ2-2,TGTGCCAGCAAACTGGACTGGAGAGATGCCGGGGAGCTGTTTTTT,CASKLDWRDAGELFF
TRBV7-2,TRBD2,once,TRBJ2-3,TGTGCCAGCAGCCCTTGGGGGGGAGCAGATACGCAGTATTTT,CASSPWGGADTQYF
TRBV5-4,NA,NA,TRBJ2-2,NA,CASSFGAGPGELFF
TRBV27,TRBD2,NA,TRBJ2-1,TGTGCCAGCAGTTTTACGGCGGGGGGCAATGAGCAGTTCTTC,CASSFTAGGNEQFF
TRBV15,TRBD2,NA,TRBJ2-1,TGTGCCACCAGCAGAGTCCGGGACTACCCTGGGAATGAGCAGTTCTTC,CATSRVRDYPGNEQFF
TRBV4-3,NA,NA,TRBJ1-1,TGCGCCAGCAGTCGAACAGGGAGGACTGAAGCTTTCTTT,CASSRTGRTEAFF
TRBV7-9,NA,NA,TRBJ2-5,TGTGCCAGCAGCCGGGACTCCCAAGAGACCCAGTACTTC,CASSRDSQETQYF
TRBV7-3,TRBD1,NA,TRBJ2-5,TGTGCCAGCAGCTTAACCGGGACAGGGGTAGAAGAGACCCAGTACTTC,CASSLTGTGVEETQYF
TRBV10-3,TRBD2,NA,TRBJ2-1,TGTGCCGCCAGGGCGGGGGGCACATACAATGAGCAGTTCTTC,CAARAGGTYNEQFF
TRBV29-1,NA,few,TRBJ1-1,TGCAGCGTTTCATCTGGGGACATCGACGCTTTCTTT,CSVSSGDIDAFF
TRBV7-2,TRBD1,NA,TRBJ2-7,TGTGCCAGCAGCCCTGCCACAGGGGGCTCCTACGAGCAGTACTTC,CASSPATGGSYEQYF
TRBV4-2,TRBD1,NA,TRBJ2-3,TGTGCCAGCAGCCAAGGCGGACAGGGCCAAGATACGCAGTATTTT,CASSQGGQGQDTQYF
TRBV4-2,NA,NA,TRBJ2-7,TGTGCCAGCAGCTTAGGGCCAAACTCCTACGAGCAGTACTTC,CASSLGPNSYEQYF
TRBV4-2,NA,NA,TRBJ1-3,TGTGCCAGCAGCCAAGATGGGCCTTTCTCTGGAAACACCATATATTTT,CASSQDGPFSGNTIYF
TRBV4-3,NA,NA,TRBJ1-1,TGCGCCAGCAGCCAAGATCTTTTCGTTGGAGGTTCTGAAGCTTTCTTT,CASSQDLFVGGSEAFF
TRBV7-2,TRBD2,NA,TRBJ2-1,TGTGCCAGCAGCGAAGACGCTAGCGGGTACTACAATGAGCAGTTCTTC,CASSEDASGYYNEQFF
TRBV7-7,NA,NA,TRBJ2-5,TGTGCTAGCAGCTTTTTGACGACAGGGACTAGGGAGACCCAGTACTTC,CASSFLTTGTRETQYF
TRBV30,TRBD1,few,TRBJ1-2,TGTGCCTGGAGCGTACCGGGACAGATCTATGGCTACACCTTC,CAWSVPGQIYGYTF
TRBV11-2,NA,few,TRBJ1-1,TGTGCCAGCAGCTCGCTCCGGGGTGCTTTCTTT,CASSSLRGAFF
TRBV11-1,TRBD1,NA,TRBJ2-3,TGTGCCAGCAGCTTAGGGGACAGGGCATCAGATACGCAGTATTTT,CASSLGDRASDTQYF
TRBV7-6,TRBD1,NA,TRBJ2-7,TGTGCCAGCAGCTCACAGGGGGCGCGACAGGACGAGCAGTACTTC,CASSSQGARQDEQYF
TRBV6-1,TRBD1,NA,TRBJ2-5,TGTGCCAGCAGGTCGGGACAGGGCTTCCAAGAGACCCAGTACTTC,CASRSGQGFQETQYF
TRBV5-4,TRBD1,NA,TRBJ2-4,TGTGCCAGCAGCTTGGTGGGACAGGGCCAAAACATTCAGTACTTC,CASSLVGQGQNIQYF
TRBV7-8,TRBD2,NA,TRBJ2-3,TGTGCCAGCAGCGGACTAGCGGGGGCTAAAAGATTGACAGATACGCAGTATTTT,CASSGLAGAKRLTDTQYF
TRBV5-1,TRBD2,once,TRBJ2-7,TGCGCCAGCTCTAGCGGGACTCTCTCCTACGAGCAGTACTTC,CASSSGTLSYEQYF
TRBV5-6,TRBD1,NA,TRBJ2-7,TGTGCCAGCAGCTTGGGGGCCGGGACAGCGTCTTTC,CASSLGAGTASF
TRBV30,NA,NA,TRBJ2-1,TGTGCCTGGAGTGTAAGCCCTTACAATGAGCAGTTCTTC,CAWSVSPYNEQFF
TRBV5-4,NA,few,TRBJ1-1,TGTGCCAGCAGCTTGGTATACGGGGACACTGAAGCTTTCTTT,CASSLVYGDTEAFF
TRBV12-5,NA,NA,TRBJ2-1,TGTGCTAGTGGTTTGTGGGTGGGGAATGAGCAGTTCTTC,CASGLWVGNEQFF
TRBV6-1,NA,NA,TRBJ2-3,TGTGCCAGTCGGGAGACCTCTTACATAGATACGCAGTATTTT,CASRETSYIDTQYF
TRBV27,NA,NA,TRBJ2-7,TGTGCCAGCAGCCCATGGGCAGGGTTAAACGAGCAGTACTTC,CASSPWAGLNEQYF
TRBV2,NA,NA,TRBJ2-3,TGTGCCAGCAGTGAAGGGCGGGGAAGCACAGATACGCAGTATTTT,CASSEGRGSTDTQYF
TRBV7-7,NA,NA,TRBJ2-5,TGTGCTAGCAGCTTAAGGGTCCAAGAGACCCAGTACTTC,CASSLRVQETQYF
TRBV7-2,TRBD1,NA,TRBJ1-2,TGTGCCAGCAGCCCCGGGACAGGGATGGGCTACACCTTC,CASSPGTGMGYTF
TRBV18,TRBD1,NA,TRBJ1-5,TGTGCCAGCTCACCTACACAGGGGGCGAGCAATCAGCCCCAGCATTTT,CASSPTQGASNQPQHF
TRBV5-1,TRBD2,few,TRBJ2-7,TGCGCCAGCAGCTATCAGCGGGGGGGAACCTACGAGCAGTACTTC,CASSYQRGGTYEQYF
TRBV9,NA,NA,TRBJ2-5,TGTGCCAGCAGCGTAAGCTGGGGATCCCAAGAGACCCAGTACTTC,CASSVSWGSQETQYF
TRBV2,TRBD1,NA,TRBJ1-6,TGTGCCAGCACCTTGCGACAGGGAGGGTCACCCCTCCACTTT,CASTLRQGGSPLHF
TRBV7-2,NA,NA,TRBJ2-7,TGTGCCAGCAGCTTAAGGGTCCCCTCCTACGAGCAGTACTTC,CASSLRVPSYEQYF
TRBV2,NA,NA,TRBJ2-2,TGTGCCAGCAGTGAAATTCCGGGCCCGAACACCGGGGAGCTGTTTTTT,CASSEIPGPNTGELFF
TRBV29-1,TRBD2,NA,TRBJ2-7,TGCAGTACCTCGGGGGGGGAAGGGCAGTACTTC,CSTSGGEGQYF
TRBV29-1,NA,NA,TRBJ2-1,TGCAGCGTCGGACGGAGCTACAATGAGCAGTTCTTC,CSVGRSYNEQFF
TRBV5-4,NA,NA,TRBJ2-7,TGTGCCAGCAACCCGACAGATTCCTACGAGCAGTACTTC,CASNPTDSYEQYF
TRBV7-2,NA,NA,TRBJ2-3,TGTGCCAGCAGCCTCGTAGAAAGCACAGATACGCAGTATTTT,CASSLVESTDTQYF
TRBV5-1,NA,NA,TRBJ2-5,TGCGCCAGCAGCCAGGGTGCGAGGGATGGGACCCAGTACTTC,CASSQGARDGTQYF
TRBV7-2,NA,NA,TRBJ2-7,TGTGCCAGCAGCTTAGGGGGTCCAACATCCTACGAGCAGTACTTC,CASSLGGPTSYEQYF
TRBV2,NA,few,TRBJ1-2,TGTGCCAGCAGTGAAGGCGGGGGCAGATACTATGGCTACACCTTC,CASSEGGGRYYGYTF
TRBV2,NA,few,TRBJ1-2,TGTGCCAGCAGTGGGACGAACATCTATGGCTACACCTTC,CASSGTNIYGYTF
TRBV15,NA,NA,TRBJ2-2,TGTGCCACCAGCAGGGGCTATCCCCAACGGGTGGAGCTGTTTTTT,CATSRGYPQRVELFF
TRBV5-5,NA,NA,TRBJ1-2,TGTGCCAGCAGCGGACCACGAACTAACTATGGCTACACCTTC,CASSGPRTNYGYTF